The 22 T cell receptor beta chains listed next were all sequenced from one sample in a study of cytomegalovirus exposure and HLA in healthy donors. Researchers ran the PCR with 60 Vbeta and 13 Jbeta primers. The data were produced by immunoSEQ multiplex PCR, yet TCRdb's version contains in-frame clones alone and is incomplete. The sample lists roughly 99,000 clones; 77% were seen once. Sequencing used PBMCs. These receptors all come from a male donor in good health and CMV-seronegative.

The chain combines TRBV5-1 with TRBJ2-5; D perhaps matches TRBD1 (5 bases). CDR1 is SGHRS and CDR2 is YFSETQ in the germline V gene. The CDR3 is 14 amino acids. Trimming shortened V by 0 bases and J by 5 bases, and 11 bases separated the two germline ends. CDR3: CASSLARAGETQYF. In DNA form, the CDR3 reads TGCGCCAGCAGCTTGGCTCGAGCAGGGGAGACCCAGTACTTC. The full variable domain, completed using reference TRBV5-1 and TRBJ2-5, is KAGVTQTPRYLIKTRGQQVTLSCSPISGHRSVSWYQQTPGQGLQFLFEYFSETQRNKGNFPGRFSGRQFSNSRSEMNVSTLELGDSALYLCASSLARAGETQYFGPGTRLLVL.

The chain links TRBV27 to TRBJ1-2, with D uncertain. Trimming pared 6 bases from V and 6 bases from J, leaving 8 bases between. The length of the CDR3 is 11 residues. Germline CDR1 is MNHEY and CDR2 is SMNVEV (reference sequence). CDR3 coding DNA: TGTGCCAGCAGCCGGGGAGATGGCTACACCTTC. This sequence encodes CASSRGDGYTF.

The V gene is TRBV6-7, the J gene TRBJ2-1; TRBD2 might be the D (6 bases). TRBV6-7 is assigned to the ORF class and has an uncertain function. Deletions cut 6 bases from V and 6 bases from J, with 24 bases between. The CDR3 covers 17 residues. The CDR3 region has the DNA TGTGCCAGCAGCGACCCCGTTATGGCGGTCGGGGGCAATGAGCAGTTCTTC. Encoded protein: CASSDPVMAVGGNEQFF.

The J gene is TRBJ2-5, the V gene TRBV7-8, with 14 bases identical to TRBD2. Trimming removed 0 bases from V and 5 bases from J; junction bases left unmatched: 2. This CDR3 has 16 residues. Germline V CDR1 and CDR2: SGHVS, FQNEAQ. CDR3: CASSLATSGREETQYF. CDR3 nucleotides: TGTGCCAGCAGCTTAGCGACTAGCGGGAGGGAGGAGACCCAGTACTTC.

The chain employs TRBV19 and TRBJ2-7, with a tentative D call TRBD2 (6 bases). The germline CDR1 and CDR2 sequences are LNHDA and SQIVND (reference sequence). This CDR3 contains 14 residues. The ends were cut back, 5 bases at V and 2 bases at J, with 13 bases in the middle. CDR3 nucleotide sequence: TGTGCCAGTAGTGACTCCTGGGGGGCCTACGAGCAGTACTTC. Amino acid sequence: CASSDSWGAYEQYF.

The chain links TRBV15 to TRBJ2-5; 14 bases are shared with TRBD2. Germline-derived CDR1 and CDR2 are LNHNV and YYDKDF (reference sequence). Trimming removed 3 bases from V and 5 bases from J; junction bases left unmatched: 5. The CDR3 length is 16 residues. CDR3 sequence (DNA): TGTGCCACCAGCAGGGGGACTAGCGGGAGTACGGAGACCCAGTACTTC. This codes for CATSRGTSGSTETQYF.

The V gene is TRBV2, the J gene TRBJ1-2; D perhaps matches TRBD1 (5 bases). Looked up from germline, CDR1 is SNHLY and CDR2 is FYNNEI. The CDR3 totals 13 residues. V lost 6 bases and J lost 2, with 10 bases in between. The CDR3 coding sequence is TGTGCCAGCAGGGGGCCAGGGAACTATGGCTACACCTTC. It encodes CASRGPGNYGYTF. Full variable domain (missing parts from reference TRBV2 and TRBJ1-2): EPEVTQTPSHQVTQMGQEVILRCVPISNHLYFYWYRQILGQKVEFLVSFYNNEISEKSEIFDDQFSVERPDGSNFTLKIRSTKLEDSAMYFCASRGPGNYGYTFGSGTRLTVV.

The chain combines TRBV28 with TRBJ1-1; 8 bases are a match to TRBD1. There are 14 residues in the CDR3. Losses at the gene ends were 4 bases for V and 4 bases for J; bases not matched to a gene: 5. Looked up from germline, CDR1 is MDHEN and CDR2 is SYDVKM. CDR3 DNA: TGTGCCAGCAGTTCAGGGGGCAGGGGCACTGAAGCTTTCTTT. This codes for CASSSGGRGTEAFF.

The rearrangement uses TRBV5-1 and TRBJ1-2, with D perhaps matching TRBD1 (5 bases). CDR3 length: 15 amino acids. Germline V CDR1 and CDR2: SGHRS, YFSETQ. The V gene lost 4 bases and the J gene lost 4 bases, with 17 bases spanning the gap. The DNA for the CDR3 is TGCGCCAGCAGCCCGGTTGGGGGGATCGGCTATGGCTACACCTTC. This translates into CASSPVGGIGYGYTF.

Here the CDR3 DNA reads TGTGCCAGCTCACCCGCCTCCGGGACAGGGGTATGGTATGGCTACACCTTC. Protein: CASSPASGTGVWYGYTF. J is TRBJ1-2 and V is TRBV18; 10 positions match TRBD1. Trimming took 3 bases from V and 5 from J; bases not matched to a gene: 12. This CDR3 is built from 17 residues. CDR1 is KGHSH, CDR2 LQKENI, per germline.

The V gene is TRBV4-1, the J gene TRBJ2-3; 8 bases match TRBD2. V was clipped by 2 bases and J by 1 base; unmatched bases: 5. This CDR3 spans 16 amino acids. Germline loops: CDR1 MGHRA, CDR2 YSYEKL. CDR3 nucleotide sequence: TGCGCCAGCAGCCAACCACGAGCGGGGGGCACAGATACGCAGTATTTT. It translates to CASSQPRAGGTDTQYF.

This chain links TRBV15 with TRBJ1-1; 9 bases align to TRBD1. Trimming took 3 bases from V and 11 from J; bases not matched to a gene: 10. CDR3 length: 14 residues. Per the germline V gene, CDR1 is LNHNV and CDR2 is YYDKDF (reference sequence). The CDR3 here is CATSRFNRGQMAFF. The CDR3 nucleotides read TGTGCCACCAGCAGGTTCAACAGGGGGCAGATGGCTTTCTTT.

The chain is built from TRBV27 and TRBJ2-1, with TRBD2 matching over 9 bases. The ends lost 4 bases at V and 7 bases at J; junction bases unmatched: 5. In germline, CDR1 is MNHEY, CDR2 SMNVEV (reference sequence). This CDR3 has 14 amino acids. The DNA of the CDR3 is TGTGCCAGCAGTTGGGCTAGCGGGATGAATGAGCAGTTCTTC. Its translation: CASSWASGMNEQFF.

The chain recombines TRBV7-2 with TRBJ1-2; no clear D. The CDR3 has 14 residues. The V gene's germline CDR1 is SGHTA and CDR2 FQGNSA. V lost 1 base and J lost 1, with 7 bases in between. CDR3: CASSLVAGNYGYTF. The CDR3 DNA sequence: TGTGCCAGCAGCTTAGTGGCGGGTAACTATGGCTACACCTTC. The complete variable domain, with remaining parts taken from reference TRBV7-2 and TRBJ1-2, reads GAGVSQSPSNKVTEKGKDVELRCDPISGHTALYWYRQSLGQGLEFLIYFQGNSAPDKSGLPSDRFSAERTGGSVSTLTIQRTQQEDSAVYLCASSLVAGNYGYTFGSGTRLTVV.

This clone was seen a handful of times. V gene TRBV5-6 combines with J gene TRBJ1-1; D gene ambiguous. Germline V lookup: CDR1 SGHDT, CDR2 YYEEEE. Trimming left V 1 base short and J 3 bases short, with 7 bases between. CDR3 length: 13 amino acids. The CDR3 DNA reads TGTGCCAGCAGCTTGTACGAGTACACTGAAGCTTTCTTT. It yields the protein CASSLYEYTEAFF.

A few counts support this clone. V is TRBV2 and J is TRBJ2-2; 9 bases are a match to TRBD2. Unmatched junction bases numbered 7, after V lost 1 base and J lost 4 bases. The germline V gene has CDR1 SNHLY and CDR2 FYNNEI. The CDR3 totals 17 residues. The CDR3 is CASSEVLAGVSTGELFF. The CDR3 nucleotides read TGTGCCAGCAGTGAAGTTTTAGCGGGAGTAAGCACCGGGGAGCTGTTTTTT.

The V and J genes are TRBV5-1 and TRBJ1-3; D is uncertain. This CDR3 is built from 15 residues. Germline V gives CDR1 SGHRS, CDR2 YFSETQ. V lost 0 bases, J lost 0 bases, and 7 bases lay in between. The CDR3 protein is CASSLDFSSGNTIYF. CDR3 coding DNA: TGCGCCAGCAGCTTGGACTTTAGCTCTGGAAACACCATATATTTT.

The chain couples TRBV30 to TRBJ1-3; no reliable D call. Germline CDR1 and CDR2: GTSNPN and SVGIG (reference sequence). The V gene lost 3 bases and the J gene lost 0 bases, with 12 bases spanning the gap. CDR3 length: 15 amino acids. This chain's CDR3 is CAWSKTRGSGNTIYF. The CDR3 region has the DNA TGTGCCTGGAGCAAAACTCGGGGCTCTGGAAACACCATATATTTT.

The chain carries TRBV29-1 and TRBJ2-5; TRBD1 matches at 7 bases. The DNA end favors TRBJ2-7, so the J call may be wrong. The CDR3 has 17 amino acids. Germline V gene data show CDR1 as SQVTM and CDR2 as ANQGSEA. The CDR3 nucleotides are TGCAGCGTTGAAGATGCGAACCGAACAGGGGCTGGGTACGAGCAGTACTTC. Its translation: CSVEDANRTGAGYEQYF.

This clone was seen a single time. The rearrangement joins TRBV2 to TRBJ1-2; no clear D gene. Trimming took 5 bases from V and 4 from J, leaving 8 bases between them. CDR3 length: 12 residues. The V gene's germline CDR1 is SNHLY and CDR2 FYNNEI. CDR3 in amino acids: CASSREGYGYTF. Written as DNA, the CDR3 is TGTGCCAGCAGTCGGGAGGGCTATGGCTACACCTTC. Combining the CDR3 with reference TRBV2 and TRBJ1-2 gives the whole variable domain EPEVTQTPSHQVTQMGQEVILRCVPISNHLYFYWYRQILGQKVEFLVSFYNNEISEKSEIFDDQFSVERPDGSNFTLKIRSTKLEDSAMYFCASSREGYGYTFGSGTRLTVV.

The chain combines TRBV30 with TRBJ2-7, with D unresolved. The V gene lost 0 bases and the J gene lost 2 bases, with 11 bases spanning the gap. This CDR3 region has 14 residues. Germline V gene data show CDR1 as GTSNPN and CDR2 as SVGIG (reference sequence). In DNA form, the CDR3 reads TGTGCCTGGAGTGTACGTAGACACACCTACGAGCAGTACTTC. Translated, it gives CAWSVRRHTYEQYF.

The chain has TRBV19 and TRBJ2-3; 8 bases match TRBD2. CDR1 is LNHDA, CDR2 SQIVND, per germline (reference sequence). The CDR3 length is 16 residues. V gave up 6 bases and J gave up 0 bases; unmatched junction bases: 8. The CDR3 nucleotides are TGTGCCAGTAGAAGTAGCGGGATCTCTAGCACAGATACGCAGTATTTT. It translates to CASRSSGISSTDTQYF.